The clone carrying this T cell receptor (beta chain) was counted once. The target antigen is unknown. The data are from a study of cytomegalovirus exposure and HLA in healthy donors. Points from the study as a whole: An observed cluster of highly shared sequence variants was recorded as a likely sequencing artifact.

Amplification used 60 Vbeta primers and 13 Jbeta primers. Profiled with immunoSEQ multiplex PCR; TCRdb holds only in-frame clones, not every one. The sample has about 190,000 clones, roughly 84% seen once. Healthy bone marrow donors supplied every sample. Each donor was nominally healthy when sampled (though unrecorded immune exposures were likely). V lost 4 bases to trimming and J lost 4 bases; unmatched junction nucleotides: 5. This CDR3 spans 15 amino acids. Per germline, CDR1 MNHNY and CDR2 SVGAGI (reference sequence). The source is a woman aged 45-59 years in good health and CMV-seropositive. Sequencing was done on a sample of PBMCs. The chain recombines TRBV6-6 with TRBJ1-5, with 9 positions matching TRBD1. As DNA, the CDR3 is TGTGCCAGCAGTTTGGGACAGGGCGTGAATCAGCCCCAGCATTTT. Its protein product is CASSLGQGVNQPQHF.